A selection of T cell receptor beta chains follows, all from one sample in a study of blood T cells in healthy people across ages. TCRdb reanalysed the 5' RACE reads using MiXCR and keeps one entry per CDR3 protein. The profile covers 780,000 or so distinct CDR3 sequences, with around 25% appearing a single time and 3.7% taken by the ten largest. In addition, the sample was reused for a study of T cells of mothers and their children.

Sequenced input: blood. These receptors were obtained from a boy aged 10-17 years in good health. The CDR3 runs from the conserved cysteine through the conserved F or W. Fields, in order: D gene, V gene, J gene, clone size, CDR3 length, CDR3 DNA, CDR3 protein. The D gene is left open where the match is weak. Where a row states a size, it is once, few, many or the class of an expanded clone; other rows omit it.

>TRBD1|TRBV24-1|TRBJ2-7|.|12
TGTGCCACCAGAGAAGCAGGGGGAGAGCAGTACTTC
CATREAGGEQYF
>.|TRBV20-1|TRBJ2-7|.|14
TGCAGTGCTAGAGAATTTGTCAGCCCCTACGAGCAGTACTTC
CSAREFVSPYEQYF
>.|TRBV15|TRBJ2-3|.|16
TGTGCCACCAGCAGAGGAGTTACGGTCCGGGCAGATACGCAGTATTTT
CATSRGVTVRADTQYF
>TRBD1|TRBV27|TRBJ2-1|.|18
TGTGCCAGCAGTTTATGGAAAGAGGAGGACAGGGGTTGGAATGAGCAGTTCTTC
CASSLWKEEDRGWNEQFF
>.|TRBV7-9|TRBJ2-7|.|11
TGTGCCAGCAGCGTCTCAGGCGAGCAGTACTTC
CASSVSGEQYF
>TRBD2|TRBV20-1|TRBJ2-7|.|14
TGCAGTGCTAGAGGGACTAGCGGGGACTACGAGCAGTACTTC
CSARGTSGDYEQYF
>.|TRBV20-1|TRBJ2-7|.|14
TGCAGTGCTAGACCGGGACGGGGTGGGAGTGGGCAGTACTTC
CSARPGRGGSGQYF
>TRBD1|TRBV29-1|TRBJ2-7|few|15
TGCAGCGTTCCGCCCGGGACAGGATTTGTTTACGAGCAGTACTTC
CSVPPGTGFVYEQYF
>TRBD1|TRBV29-1|TRBJ2-7|few|13
TGCAGCGTCGACGGTCGGGACAGCTACGAGCAGTACTTC
CSVDGRDSYEQYF
>.|TRBV12-3/TRBV12-4|TRBJ1-1|.|13
TGTGCCAGCAGTTCAGGGGAATACACTGAAGCTTTCTTT
CASSSGEYTEAFF
>TRBD2|TRBV7-8|TRBJ2-3|few|15
TGTGCCAGCAGCCAGATGACTAGCGGCACGGATACGCAGTATTTT
CASSQMTSGTDTQYF
>TRBD1|TRBV12-3/TRBV12-4|TRBJ2-6|.|17
TGTGCCAGCACACATGACAGGGGGCTATCTGGGGCCAACGTCCTGACTTTC
CASTHDRGLSGANVLTF
>.|TRBV2|TRBJ2-2|.|13
TGTGCCAGCGGGGGGCCGAACACCGGGGAGCTGTTTTTT
CASGGPNTGELFF
>.|TRBV6-2/TRBV6-3|TRBJ2-4|.|13
TGTGCCAGCAATCGAGGAGCCAAAAACATTCAGTACTTC
CASNRGAKNIQYF
>.|TRBV6-5|TRBJ2-7|.|14
TGTGCCAGCAGTTACCGGAGGGCCAGGGACGAGCAGTACTTC
CASSYRRARDEQYF
>TRBD1|TRBV5-1|TRBJ2-7|.|15
TGCGCCAGCAGCTACGGGACAGGGGGCACAGAAGAGCAGTACTTC
CASSYGTGGTEEQYF
>.|TRBV28|TRBJ2-7|.|15
TGTGCCAGCAGGGAGGGCGCTCACCCAGGGAACGAGCAGTACTTC
CASREGAHPGNEQYF
>.|TRBV5-1|TRBJ2-2|.|12
TGCGCCAGCAGCTGGGGTCCCGGGGAGCTGTTTTTT
CASSWGPGELFF
>.|TRBV4-2|TRBJ1-1|few|14
TGTGCCAGCAGCCAAGATATACTGAACACTGAAGCTTTCTTT
CASSQDILNTEAFF
>.|TRBV12-3/TRBV12-4|TRBJ2-7|.|15
TGTGCCAGCAGTCCTTACGACGGGCGCGGCTACGAGCAGTACTTC
CASSPYDGRGYEQYF
>.|TRBV9|TRBJ2-3|few|16
TGTGCCAGCAGCGCAATCAGGGGAGGGACTCCGGCTACGCAGTATTTT
CASSAIRGGTPATQYF
>.|TRBV5-6|TRBJ2-5|.|15
TGTGCCAGCAGCTCCCGGGACTCTGCCCTGAGGACCCAGTACTTC
CASSSRDSALRTQYF